A single sample gave rise to the 19 T cell receptor beta chains below, sequenced in a study of identical twins. TCRdb re-derived calls from the 5' RACE reads in MiXCR, one entry per CDR3 protein. This sample yields 350,000 to 450,000 distinct CDR3 sequences, of which 15% to 20% are seen a single time; 12% belongs to the top ten. Sequencing used naive T cells sorted from blood. These receptors originate from a man aged 50 to 59 in good health.

This clonotype was counted many times. The chain couples TRBV6-2 or TRBV6-3 to TRBJ2-7; D not resolved. There are 11 residues in the CDR3. The V gene's germline CDR1 is MNHEY and CDR2 SVGEGT. Trimming removed 9 bases from V and 0 bases from J, with 6 bases in between. CDR3 loop: CASGTSYEQYF. The CDR3 DNA reads TGTGCCAGTGGCACCTCCTACGAGCAGTACTTC.

Ten or more counts support this clonotype. The J gene is TRBJ2-7, the V gene TRBV9; D is undetermined. CDR3 length: 14 residues. The ends were cut back, 0 bases at V and 5 bases at J, with 12 bases in the middle. Germline lookup yields CDR1 SGDLS and CDR2 YYNGEE. CDR3 amino acids: CASSVGYSYDEQYF. CDR3 coding DNA: TGTGCCAGCAGCGTAGGTTATAGTTACGACGAGCAGTACTTC.

This rearrangement joins TRBV6-1 to TRBJ1-5, with 9 bases matching TRBD1. This CDR3 comprises 16 residues. V lost 6 bases to trimming and J lost 5 bases; unmatched junction nucleotides: 11. Germline CDR1 reads MNHNS; CDR2 reads SASEGT. The CDR3 protein is CASRSQGAFDYQPQHF. As DNA, the CDR3 is TGTGCCAGCAGATCACAGGGGGCGTTTGATTATCAGCCCCAGCATTTT.

CDR3 sequence: CAISEEPGGHSYNEQFF. In DNA, the CDR3 is TGTGCCATCAGTGAGGAACCAGGGGGTCACTCCTACAATGAGCAGTTCTTC. The chain couples TRBV10-3 to TRBJ2-1, with TRBD1 matching 7 bases. Germline-derived CDR1 and CDR2 are ENHRY and SYGVKD. With 2 bases clipped from V and 0 bases from J, the junction kept 7 bases outside the gene matches. The CDR3 is made up of 17 amino acids.

V is TRBV20-1 and J is TRBJ1-5; D might be TRBD1 (5 bases). V lost 6 bases and J lost 2, with 14 bases in between. Germline lookup yields CDR1 DFQATT and CDR2 SNEGSKA (reference sequence). The CDR3 covers 14 residues. In DNA, the CDR3 is TGCAGTGCCCCCCCCGGCAGGGGCAATCAGCCCCAGCATTTT. Translation gives CSAPPGRGNQPQHF.

This clonotype was seen a handful of times. This chain links TRBV12-3 or TRBV12-4 with TRBJ2-1; TRBD1 aligns across 9 bases. V was clipped by 5 bases and J by 8 bases; unmatched bases: 10. This CDR3 spans 15 amino acids. CDR3 DNA sequence: TGTGCCAGCAGTGCACACAGGGGGCTGAGGGATGAGCAGTTCTTC. Its protein is CASSAHRGLRDEQFF.

V usage is TRBV2 and J usage is TRBJ2-7; no clear D. Germline CDR1 and CDR2: SNHLY and FYNNEI. Trimming left V 5 bases short and J 5 bases short, with 13 bases between. CDR3 size: 13 residues. The CDR3 reads CASSLYVRDEQYF. CDR3 DNA sequence: TGTGCCAGCAGTCTCTATGTCCGGGACGAGCAGTACTTC. Full variable domain (missing parts from reference TRBV2 and TRBJ2-7): EPEVTQTPSHQVTQMGQEVILRCVPISNHLYFYWYRQILGQKVEFLVSFYNNEISEKSEIFDDQFSVERPDGSNFTLKIRSTKLEDSAMYFCASSLYVRDEQYFGPGTRLTVT.

This clonotype was seen repeatedly, ten times or more. In DNA, the CDR3 is TGTGCCAGCAGCCCATTTCGGGGGGCCCATGGCTACACCTTC. This sequence encodes CASSPFRGAHGYTF. The chain recombines TRBV12-3 or TRBV12-4 with TRBJ1-2, with D possibly being TRBD1 (6 bases). The CDR3 covers 14 residues. V lost 6 bases to trimming and J lost 6 bases, with 17 bases between them.

This clonotype was seen more than once but under ten times. The chain joins TRBV21-1 to TRBJ2-1; TRBD2, the table's D call, lacks a check against the DNA. TRBV21-1 is labeled a pseudogene. CDR3 length: 16 residues. Written as DNA, the CDR3 is TGTGCCAGCAGCAAGGAGCCTAGCGGGAGAAGGGGTGAGCAGTTCTTC. Its protein product is CASSKEPSGRRGEQFF.

The J gene is TRBJ2-4, the V gene TRBV7-4, with unresolved D. CDR1 and CDR2 (germline): SGHVT, SQSDAQ. This CDR3 has 17 residues. Trimming cost V 1 base and J 0 bases, with 13 bases left between them. The CDR3 sequence: CASSLGRHPLAKNIQYF. The CDR3 DNA sequence: TGTGCCAGCAGCTTAGGGCGGCATCCTTTAGCCAAAAACATTCAGTACTTC.

The V and J genes are TRBV3-1 and TRBJ2-4, with D maybe TRBD1 (5 bases). This CDR3 has 15 amino acids. The germline V and J ends were trimmed by 6 bases and 0 bases, with 12 bases remaining between them. Per the germline V gene, CDR1 is LGHDT and CDR2 is YNNKEL (reference sequence). The CDR3 DNA follows: TGTGCCAGCAGGCGATCAGGGCTAGCCAAAAACATTCAGTACTTC. Residues: CASRRSGLAKNIQYF.

The V and J genes are TRBV11-2 and TRBJ2-1; TRBD2 agrees at 14 bases. The junction had 1 base not matched to a gene; V was cut back by 0 bases and J by 3 bases. CDR3 length: 17 residues. CDR1 is SGHAT and CDR2 is FQNNGV in the germline V gene. This chain's CDR3 is CASSLDGLAGGYNEQFF. The CDR3, as DNA: TGTGCCAGCAGCTTAGATGGACTAGCGGGGGGCTACAATGAGCAGTTCTTC.

This clonotype was seen ten or more times. The chain links TRBV20-1 to TRBJ2-3; 7 nucleotides line up with TRBD2. The CDR3 spans 15 residues. Germline V gene data show CDR1 as DFQATT and CDR2 as SNEGSKA (reference sequence). With 0 bases clipped from V and 2 bases from J, the junction kept 5 bases outside the gene matches. The CDR3 region is CSARDPAGNTDTQYF. In nucleotides, the CDR3 is TGCAGTGCTAGAGATCCAGCGGGAAACACAGATACGCAGTATTTT.

This clonotype came up many times. The V gene is TRBV5-6, the J gene TRBJ2-7; D is perhaps TRBD2 (5 bases). The CDR3 totals 15 residues. The germline CDR1 and CDR2 sequences are SGHDT and YYEEEE. V lost 4 bases and J lost 0, with 14 bases in between. The CDR3 DNA follows: TGTGCCAGCAGCCCCGGACTGACGAGCTCCTACGAGCAGTACTTC. Translation gives CASSPGLTSSYEQYF.

V gene TRBV5-1 combines with J gene TRBJ2-7; 8 nucleotides line up with TRBD1. The germline gives CDR1 SGHRS, CDR2 YFSETQ. This CDR3 contains 17 residues. J gave up 3 bases and V 4 bases, and 15 bases lay outside the gene matches. The DNA for the CDR3 is TGCGCCAGCAGCGCCGACAGGGGAGAGTCTCGGGGCTACGAGCAGTACTTC. As protein: CASSADRGESRGYEQYF.

This rearrangement joins TRBV6-2 or TRBV6-3 to TRBJ1-2; D is uncertain. This CDR3 has 14 amino acids. Germline values: CDR1 MNHEY, CDR2 SVGEGT. The V end was cut by 0 bases, the J end by 6 bases, with 11 bases between. This CDR3 is CASSYSTGRDGYTF. The CDR3 nucleotides are TGTGCCAGCAGTTACTCGACCGGGAGGGATGGCTACACCTTC.

The rearrangement joins TRBV5-1 to TRBJ2-2; no definite D call. This CDR3 is 16 amino acids long. Deletions cut 0 bases from V and 9 bases from J, with 18 bases between. Germline CDR1 SGHRS, CDR2 YFSETQ. The CDR3 sequence: CASSLVGVSSGRELFF. CDR3 DNA: TGCGCCAGCAGCTTGGTTGGGGTAAGCTCCGGACGGGAGCTGTTTTTT.

The genes are TRBV9 and TRBJ1-2; no clear D gene. V lost 4 bases and J 8 bases, leaving 18 bases between the germline ends. Germline V CDR1 and CDR2: SGDLS, YYNGEE. This CDR3 is built from 14 residues. This CDR3 reads CASSSHGRSRGYTF. Here the CDR3 DNA reads TGTGCCAGCAGCTCCCATGGGAGGAGCCGGGGCTACACCTTC.

This clonotype was seen a few times. This chain links TRBV2 with TRBJ2-1; the D is unclear. The CDR3 contains 16 residues. The germline CDR1 and CDR2 sequences are SNHLY and FYNNEI. V lost 4 bases, J lost 3 bases, and 16 bases lay in between. CDR3 bases: TGTGCCAGCAGTGTTGGGGAAGTGGGTTTCTACAATGAGCAGTTCTTC. Translating gives CASSVGEVGFYNEQFF.